This T cell receptor beta chain was sequenced during a study of T cell repertoires in cytomegalovirus infection (dated by TCRdb to about 2019). In terms of the full investigation: Recently identified HLA-C-restricted CMV epitopes, whose presentation resists viral immunomodulation, were targeted by peptide stimulations together with well-studied HLA-B-restricted epitopes. Donor HLA type was relevant to the analysis, because carriage of CMV infection together with the matching HLA type was indicated by public TCR beta signatures. Overall results and qualifications from the work: The ex vivo response was dominated by HLA-C-restricted CMV-specific TCR beta clonotypes, which also provided the single most frequent clonotype in two of eight donors. Cumulative frequency of public TCR beta family members discriminated carriers of CMV infection plus the relevant HLA type in this cohort and an independent roughly 330-donor cohort.

The treatment or condition label on this specimen signifies: in vitro stimulation with specific CMV peptide epitopes to enrich CMV-specific T cells. The CDR3 covers 15 residues, taking in both the cysteine and the phenylalanine. The retained sequence is limited to the CDR3, 45 bases, with the frame set at the first base. V is cut by 5 bases and J by 0 bases, and the space between the germline ends is 13 bases. This clonotype was detected many times. Its cognate antigen has yet to be identified. No base quality values were provided; no much bigger clone lies one nucleotide off. Sequenced on an Illumina HiSeq 1500. The public reads were quality trimmed at Q25 with fastp and then assembled into clones with MiXCR by TCRdb, keeping productive beta chains. Every distinct CDR3 protein forms one entry, paired with its most common genes and DNA. Across this sample there are hundreds of thousands of distinct CDR3 sequences, with 30% to 35% seen only once. The ten largest account for 15% to 20% of the sample.

Material: cultured PBMCs, obtained from culture after CMV antigen stimulation. The receptor was isolated from a human donor in good health (CMV status not recorded). Some clones in this sample may be carry-over from other donors' samples. The rearranged chain carries TRBV12-3 or TRBV12-4 and TRBJ1-1, with TRBD1 as a weak D call on 5 bases. The CDR3 amino acid sequence is: CASSPPRGLNTEAFF. The bases are TGTGCCAGCAGTCCTCCTAGGGGCCTGAACACTGAAGCTTTCTTT.